This is a list of T cell receptor beta chains from one sample in a study of blood T cell repertoires in COVID-19. Profiling relied on immunoSEQ multiplex PCR, and the TCRdb table lists in-frame clones only, not all of them. The repertoire has 140,000 to 150,000 clones, 80% to 90% of them found once; the top ten carry about 6%. The sample comprised peripheral blood. The receptors here all came from a man older than 75 with acute or convalescent COVID-19. The CDR3 runs from the conserved cysteine through the conserved F or W. The D gene is left open where the match is weak. The size entry is marked missing in some rows and otherwise reads once, few, many or a size class.

D gene	V gene	J gene	clone size	CDR3 DNA	CDR3 protein
TRBD2	TRBV19	TRBJ2-1	once	TGTGCCAGTAGTTGGACGGGACTAGCGGGAGGGCCTATGGATGAGCAGTTCTTC	CASSWTGLAGGPMDEQFF
.	TRBV3-1/TRBV3-2	TRBJ2-1	.	TGTGCCAGCAGCCCTGTCCGGTATTCCTACAATGAGCAGTTCTTC	CASSPVRYSYNEQFF
.	TRBV19	TRBJ2-2	.	TGTGCCAGTTTGGAGGGCGGGGAGCTGTTTTTT	CASLEGGELFF
TRBD1	TRBV28	TRBJ2-2	.	TGTGCCAGCAGTCGGGTCCCGGGACAGGGACCAGGACCCCCCGGGGAGCTGTTTTTT	CASSRVPGQGPGPPGELFF
TRBD2	TRBV18	TRBJ2-3	.	TGTGCCAGCTCACCGCGGACTAGCGGGATGGATACGCAGTATTTT	CASSPRTSGMDTQYF
.	TRBV25-1	TRBJ2-1	.	TGTGCCAGCAGTGAATACGGTTCCGGGAAGGTCAATGAGCAGTTCTTC	CASSEYGSGKVNEQFF
.	TRBV24-1	TRBJ2-2	few	TGTGCCACCAGTGCAGGGAACACCGGGGAGCTGTTTTTT	CATSAGNTGELFF
.	TRBV5-1	TRBJ2-4	.	TGCGCCAGCAGCTTGACGGGAGCCAAAAACATTCAGTACTTC	CASSLTGAKNIQYF
TRBD2	TRBV27	TRBJ2-7	.	TGTGCCAGCAGTTTCCTCGGACTAGCGGGAGGGCCTGGTCGTTACGAGCAGTACTTC	CASSFLGLAGGPGRYEQYF
.	TRBV6-5	TRBJ1-1	.	TGTGCCAGCAGCGCATCTCCCGGGGGTGAAGCTTTCTTT	CASSASPGGEAFF
.	TRBV4-1	TRBJ2-7	.	TGCGCCAGCAGCCAAGATAGCAGCGGAGGTTACTACGAGCAGTACTTC	CASSQDSSGGYYEQYF
TRBD1	TRBV7-9	TRBJ2-3	.	TGTGCCAGCAGCTTTGACAGGGACACAGATACGCAGTATTTT	CASSFDRDTDTQYF
.	TRBV18	TRBJ1-4	.	TGTGCCAGCTCACCGAACGGGTATTCTAGTGAAAAACTGTTTTTT	CASSPNGYSSEKLFF
.	TRBV18	TRBJ1-2	.	TGTGCCAGCTCACCAGGGGCGGCGGACTATGGCTACACCTTC	CASSPGAADYGYTF
.	TRBV28	TRBJ1-3	.	TGTGCCAGCAGTCTCGACACAGGGAGAGGAAACACCATATATTTT	CASSLDTGRGNTIYF
.	TRBV5-1	TRBJ2-7	.	TGCGCCAGCAGTAGCAGCTACGAGCAGTACTTC	CASSSSYEQYF
TRBD1	TRBV5-1	TRBJ2-7	.	TGCGCCAGCAGCTTGGAGAGGGGGCTATTGAACGAGCAGTACTTC	CASSLERGLLNEQYF
TRBD2	TRBV29-1	TRBJ2-3	.	TGCAGCGTGATTAAGCGGGGTATAGATACGCAGTATTTT	CSVIKRGIDTQYF
.	TRBV7-3	TRBJ2-1	.	TGTGCCAGCAGCTTAAAGTCTTGGGGCTCTGAGCAGTTCTTC	CASSLKSWGSEQFF
TRBD1	TRBV6-6	TRBJ1-1	.	TGTGCCAGCAGAGCAAAACAGGGGTGGAACACTGAAGCTTTCTTT	CASRAKQGWNTEAFF
.	TRBV2	TRBJ1-1	.	TGTGCCAGCAGTGTCGGGAAGAACTTGAACACTGAAGCTTTCTTT	CASSVGKNLNTEAFF
.	TRBV2	TRBJ2-1	.	TGTGCCGGACAAAATTACAATGAGCAGTTCTTC	CAGQNYNEQFF
.	TRBV30	TRBJ1-1	once	TGTGCCTGGAGTGGGACAGCGAACACTGAAGCTTTCTTT	CAWSGTANTEAFF
.	TRBV14	TRBJ1-2	.	TGTGCCAGCAGCCAAGAGTGGAGGTATGGCTACACCTTC	CASSQEWRYGYTF
TRBD2	TRBV3-1/TRBV3-2	TRBJ2-1	.	TGTGCCAGCAGCCCTTCTAGCGGGAATTACAATGAGCAGTTCTTC	CASSPSSGNYNEQFF
TRBD2	TRBV5-4	TRBJ2-3	.	TGTGCCAGCAGCTTGGCCGGACTAGCGGGAACTAGCACAGATACGCAGTATTTT	CASSLAGLAGTSTDTQYF
.	TRBV19	TRBJ1-1	.	TGTGCCAGTAGTCTTCAGGGTGAAGTGAACACTGAAGCTTTCTTT	CASSLQGEVNTEAFF
TRBD1	TRBV7-9	TRBJ1-1	.	TGTGCCAGCAGCTTAGGGACAGGGAACACTGAAGCTTTCTTT	CASSLGTGNTEAFF